This T cell receptor (beta chain) is from a study of shared clonotypes between healthy human individuals. Study as a whole: Researchers drew samples from two women and a few men aged 18 to 49. Whole-study results and caveats: Among non-shared clonotypes, generation probabilities were lower than among those shared by all four donors.

Naivety among CD8 cells was defined by CD45RO negativity and positive CCR7 selection, thereby excluding terminally differentiated effector memory CD45RA+ cells. Concerning this clone: Its matching antigen is unknown. At the DNA level, this CDR3 is encoded by other sequences in the same sample as well.

The assay was immunoSEQ multiplex PCR, and TCRdb's table has in-frame clones only and misses some. In the table there are millions of clones, about 95% of which are singletons. The V gene's germline CDR1 is SEHNR and CDR2 FQNEAQ (reference sequence). V was pared by 4 bases and J by 0 bases, with 9 bases between. The CDR3 runs to 14 residues. Sequenced: naive CD8+ T cells sorted from blood. The chain recombines TRBV7-9 with TRBJ1-1; D is possibly TRBD1 (5 bases). This clonotype originated in a man between 18 and 35 years old in good health. The CDR3 sequence: CASSSRVMNTEAFF. CDR3 in DNA: TGTGCCAGCAGCTCCAGGGTCATGAACACTGAAGCTTTCTTT.